The rows below give T cell receptor beta chains drawn from one sample of a study of CD8 T cells in ankylosing spondylitis. Using its own MiXCR run on the 5' RACE reads, TCRdb lists one record per CDR3 protein. The sample has 800,000 to 900,000 distinct CDR3 sequences; about an eighth are singletons. Sequenced material: blood, either unsorted or a sorted T cell fraction (not recorded which). The receptors were gathered from a male donor with ankylosing spondylitis. Both conserved end residues are part of each CDR3. The D gene is left open where the match is weak. The listing skips clone size in some rows; elsewhere it reads once, few, many or a size class.

few	.	TRBV12-3/TRBV12-4	TRBJ2-7	CASSKPPGYEQYF	TGTGCCAGCAGTAAACCCCCAGGGTACGAGCAGTACTTC
few	.	TRBV18	TRBJ2-7	CASSVGQRGGFYEQYF	TGTGCCAGCTCGGTCGGACAGCGGGGAGGTTTCTACGAGCAGTACTTC
few	TRBD2	TRBV20-1	TRBJ2-1	CSAGRTSGFTYNEQFF	TGCAGTGCTGGACGGACTAGCGGGTTCACCTACAATGAGCAGTTCTTC
.	.	TRBV20-1	TRBJ2-1	CSASPLRGRYNEQFF	TGCAGTGCTAGTCCCCTTCGGGGGAGATACAATGAGCAGTTCTTC
few	TRBD1	TRBV12-3/TRBV12-4	TRBJ1-4	CASSLRGLREKLFF	TGTGCCAGCAGTTTAAGGGGGCTGAGAGAAAAACTGTTTTTT
few	.	TRBV4-2	TRBJ1-2	CASSQDPGNPINYGYTF	TGTGCCAGCAGCCAAGATCCAGGGAATCCTATTAACTATGGCTACACCTTC
.	.	TRBV20-1	TRBJ1-1	CSASTGPNTEAFF	TGCAGTGCTAGTACAGGGCCGAACACTGAAGCTTTCTTT
few	.	TRBV4-1	TRBJ2-3	CASSRVFLPSTDTQYF	TGCGCCAGCAGCCGAGTGTTTCTCCCTAGCACAGATACGCAGTATTTT
.	.	TRBV2	TRBJ2-7	CASSEQGTLYEQYF	TGTGCCAGCAGTGAACAGGGGACTCTCTACGAGCAGTACTTC
.	TRBD2	TRBV4-1	TRBJ2-1	CASSQGWSSGRTRNEQFF	TGCGCCAGCAGCCAAGGTTGGTCTAGCGGGAGGACCCGCAATGAGCAGTTCTTC
few	.	TRBV20-1	TRBJ2-1	CSARAGPREYNEQFF	TGCAGTGCTAGGGCGGGACCCCGAGAATACAATGAGCAGTTCTTC
few	.	TRBV7-6	TRBJ1-3	CASSLTRPLQGIGNTIYF	TGTGCCAGCAGCTTAACCCGCCCACTACAGGGAATTGGAAACACCATATATTTT
few	.	TRBV12-3/TRBV12-4	TRBJ2-4	CASRGTPGQNIQYF	TGTGCCAGCAGGGGGACCCCAGGACAAAACATTCAGTACTTC
.	TRBD2	TRBV5-1	TRBJ2-5	CASSFRLLAGGETQYF	TGCGCCAGCAGCTTCCGTCTTTTAGCGGGGGGAGAGACCCAGTACTTC
.	TRBD2	TRBV11-1	TRBJ2-3	CASSLVREEDTQYF	TGTGCCAGCAGCTTAGTCCGGGAGGAAGATACGCAGTATTTT
.	.	TRBV14	TRBJ2-7	CASSQAFVSEQYF	TGTGCCAGCAGCCAGGCGTTTGTATCGGAGCAGTACTTC
few	.	TRBV9	TRBJ2-3	CASSVLMGDTQYF	TGTGCCAGCAGCGTTTTAATGGGTGATACGCAGTATTTT
.	.	TRBV28	TRBJ1-2	CASFGDWYGYTF	TGTGCCAGCTTTGGGGACTGGTATGGCTACACCTTC
.	.	TRBV12-3/TRBV12-4	TRBJ1-3	CASSFYRSSGNTIYF	TGTGCCAGCAGTTTTTACAGAAGCTCTGGAAACACCATATATTTT
few	TRBD1	TRBV28	TRBJ1-5	CASSSPDRAYQPQHF	TGTGCCAGCAGTTCCCCAGACAGGGCTTATCAGCCCCAGCATTTT
few	.	TRBV5-1	TRBJ1-1	CASSLMGGEAFF	TGCGCCAGCAGCTTGATGGGGGGTGAAGCTTTCTTT
few	.	TRBV18	TRBJ1-2	CASSPALGGYTF	TGTGCCAGCTCACCGGCCCTTGGCGGCTACACCTTC
many	TRBD1	TRBV29-1	TRBJ2-7	CSVKRRGTGTEQYF	TGCAGCGTTAAACGAAGGGGGACAGGGACCGAGCAGTACTTC
.	.	TRBV7-2	TRBJ2-7	CASSPSGGSRQYF	TGTGCCAGCAGCCCATCAGGGGGGTCGCGGCAGTACTTC
.	.	TRBV6-5	TRBJ2-5	CASSYSILRETQYF	TGTGCCAGCAGTTACTCGATACTACGAGAGACCCAGTACTTC
many	.	TRBV7-2	TRBJ2-1	CASSVLPSYNEQFF	TGTGCCAGCAGTGTCCTACCATCCTACAATGAGCAGTTCTTC
few	.	TRBV6-2/TRBV6-3	TRBJ1-1	CASSYSTGRPTKNTEAFF	TGTGCCAGCAGTTACTCGACAGGCCGTCCGACGAAAAACACTGAAGCTTTCTTT
few	.	TRBV9	TRBJ2-1	CASSVAGPYNEQFF	TGTGCCAGCAGCGTAGCGGGACCCTACAATGAGCAGTTCTTC
.	.	TRBV5-1	TRBJ1-2	CASSLEGGTDGYTF	TGCGCCAGCAGCTTGGAAGGAGGGACCGATGGCTACACCTTC
.	.	TRBV29-1	TRBJ2-7	CSVQMGGYEQYF	TGCAGCGTCCAGATGGGGGGCTACGAGCAGTACTTC
many	.	TRBV20-1	TRBJ2-1	CSANDHDNEQFF	TGCAGTGCTAACGACCATGACAATGAGCAGTTCTTC
many	TRBD1	TRBV20-1	TRBJ1-4	CSPRQGNSEKLFF	TGCAGCCCTAGACAGGGAAACAGTGAAAAACTGTTTTTT
many	.	TRBV20-1	TRBJ2-2	CSASLGTGELFF	TGCAGTGCTAGTCTGGGTACCGGGGAGCTGTTTTTT
few	TRBD2	TRBV6-5	TRBJ2-3	CASSYLGLAGSTQYF	TGTGCCAGCAGTTACCTGGGACTAGCGGGAAGTACGCAGTATTTT
.	.	TRBV5-1	TRBJ2-5	CASSLWSSQETQYF	TGCGCCAGCAGCCTGTGGTCTAGCCAGGAGACCCAGTACTTC
few	.	TRBV15	TRBJ2-1	CAYSPGVYNEQFF	TGTGCCTATTCCCCCGGGGTTTACAATGAGCAGTTCTTC
few	.	TRBV5-1	TRBJ1-1	CASSLWRQNRGLNTEAFF	TGCGCCAGCAGCTTGTGGCGGCAAAACCGAGGATTGAACACTGAAGCTTTCTTT
.	.	TRBV6-1	TRBJ2-1	CASSERFEQFF	TGTGCCAGCAGTGAGCGTTTTGAGCAGTTCTTC
.	.	TRBV21-1	TRBJ2-1	CASSKGTGGDEQFF	TGTGCCAGCAGCAAAGGCACAGGGGGCGATGAGCAGTTCTTC
few	TRBD1	TRBV5-1	TRBJ1-2	CASSPGTVGYTF	TGCGCCAGCAGCCCAGGGACAGTTGGCTACACCTTC
.	.	TRBV6-5	TRBJ1-2	CASHSRAYGYTF	TGTGCCAGCCACAGCAGGGCGTATGGCTACACCTTC
.	.	TRBV30	TRBJ1-1	CAWATEMNTEAFF	TGTGCCTGGGCCACAGAGATGAACACTGAAGCTTTCTTT
few	.	TRBV12-3/TRBV12-4	TRBJ2-3	CASSGGGSFTDTQYF	TGTGCCAGCAGTGGTGGGGGGTCCTTTACAGATACGCAGTATTTT
few	.	TRBV4-2	TRBJ2-1	CASSQAPGSYNEQFF	TGTGCCAGCAGCCAAGCCCCCGGGTCCTACAATGAGCAGTTCTTC
few	.	TRBV6-1	TRBJ1-3	CASTRGDGNTIYF	TGTGCCAGCACCCGGGGGGACGGAAACACCATATATTTT
few	.	TRBV5-1	TRBJ2-7	CASSLVPFGSGWYEQYF	TGCGCCAGCAGCTTGGTACCGTTCGGATCAGGATGGTACGAGCAGTACTTC
.	.	TRBV28	TRBJ2-1	CASRGRFYNEQFF	TGTGCCAGCCGGGGGAGGTTTTACAATGAGCAGTTCTTC
.	.	TRBV20-1	TRBJ1-1	CSVTRPNTEAFF	TGCAGTGTTACCCGACCGAACACTGAAGCTTTCTTT
many	.	TRBV29-1	TRBJ2-2	CSVGSRGQVGELFF	TGCAGCGTTGGGTCCAGGGGTCAAGTCGGGGAGCTGTTTTTT
few	.	TRBV18	TRBJ2-1	CASSLHSGNEQFF	TGTGCCAGCTCACTCCACAGTGGCAATGAGCAGTTCTTC
few	.	TRBV20-1	TRBJ2-5	CSAPAGATQETQYF	TGCAGTGCCCCGGCGGGGGCCACTCAGGAGACCCAGTACTTC
.	.	TRBV4-1	TRBJ1-5	CASSHPPRGGRNQPQHF	TGCGCCAGCAGCCACCCACCCAGGGGAGGGAGGAATCAGCCCCAGCATTTT
.	.	TRBV5-1	TRBJ2-1	CASSSEVGNEQFF	TGCGCCAGCAGCTCAGAGGTCGGGAATGAGCAGTTCTTC
.	.	TRBV15	TRBJ2-7	CATSRGQGGYEQYF	TGTGCCACCAGCAGAGGACAGGGAGGCTACGAGCAGTACTTC